This T cell receptor beta chain was found in a study of blood T cells in healthy people across ages. Study context: About one barcoded beta molecule per two T cells was the capture yield of template switching. General study results and limits: Greater diversity and more naive CD4+ cells were seen in long-lived donors than in aged donors. Age showed a roughly linear inverse relationship with TCR beta diversity per million T cells. Diversity estimates from one million T cells were considered underestimates.

The table lists this clonotype with many counts. The antigen is not known. It was with a sample-barcoded 5' primer and a J-beta primer mix that a second PCR of roughly 7 to 12 cycles was run. Each CDR3 protein is one row after TCRdb ran MiXCR on the 5' RACE reads. This table has 710,000 or so distinct CDR3 sequences, approximately 29% appearing once. This CDR3 spans 13 amino acids. Germline V gene lookup returns CDR1 SQVTM and CDR2 ANQGSEA. Specimen: blood. The sequence came from an elderly woman in good health. The gene calls are TRBV29-1 and TRBJ2-7; no clear D gene. The tail of the sequence fits TRBJ2-5 better, so the J call may be wrong. The DNA of the CDR3 is TGCAGCCAAAGCGACACCAACTCGGGGACCCAGTACTTC. Protein: CSQSDTNSGTQYF.